One sample yielded the 5 T cell receptor beta chains listed below, sequenced in a study of regulatory T cells in long-lasting Graves disease. Time point specified: newly diagnosed GD, antithyroid drugs for less than 3 months. Following extraction of RNA from PBMCs, that RNA was used to make the TCR library. TCR beta libraries were built with iRepertoire HTBI primers and Arm-PCR of CDR3 regions. MiXCR, applied by TCRdb to the multiplex PCR reads, yields one record per CDR3 protein. The sample has 400,000 to 500,000 distinct CDR3 sequences, about 15% seen once. The sample was also linked to a second study, of T cells in Graves' hyperthyroidism and ophthalmopathy.

Specimen: peripheral blood mononuclear cells (PBMCs), collected at new diagnosis, from a patient treated with antithyroid drugs. The receptors here all came from a woman aged 40 to 50 with Graves disease.

On this clonotype itself: This likely stems from a read error, as it lies one base from a far larger clone. The chain recombines TRBV10-3 with TRBJ2-7, with 8 bases fitting TRBD2. The junction had 11 bases not matched to a gene; V was cut back by 0 bases and J by 7 bases. Germline V gene data show CDR1 as ENHRY and CDR2 as SYGVKD. CDR3 length equals 16 residues. CDR3: CAISESGPAGADEQYF. The CDR3 region has the DNA TGTGCCATCAGTGAGTCCGGGCCAGCGGGAGCGGATGAGCAGTACTTC.

The V and J genes are TRBV4-1 and TRBJ2-7; a weak D match, TRBD2 (6 bases). CDR1 and CDR2 (germline): MGHRA, YSYEKL. The CDR3 runs to 14 residues. With 3 bases removed from V and 4 bases from J, the gap between germline ends came to 13 bases. The CDR3 sequence is CASSHPGLLYEQYF. DNA for the CDR3: TGCGCCAGCAGCCATCCGGGACTCCTTTACGAGCAGTACTTC.

This rearrangement joins TRBV19 to TRBJ2-3; D remains ambiguous. The CDR3 contains 14 residues. Between the trimmed V and J ends, which lost 3 bases and 2 bases, there was a span of 9 bases. The V gene's germline CDR1 is LNHDA and CDR2 SQIVND (reference sequence). CDR3 sequence (DNA): TGTGCCAGTAGTATCGTTCAGGACACAGATACGCAGTATTTT. The encoded protein is CASSIVQDTDTQYF.

The sample holds many counts of this clonotype. The rearrangement links TRBV27 to TRBJ1-6; TRBD1 is a possible D gene (5 bases). V lost 6 bases, J lost 5 bases, and 8 bases lay in between. This CDR3 contains 13 residues. Looked up from germline, CDR1 is MNHEY and CDR2 is SMNVEV (reference sequence). CDR3 sequence reads: CASSGQNNSPLHF. The DNA of the CDR3 is TGTGCCAGCAGCGGACAAAATAATTCACCCCTCCACTTT.

This clonotype was detected ten times or more. The J gene is TRBJ2-5, the V gene TRBV20-1; 9 positions match TRBD2. The CDR3 has 14 residues. Trimming cost V 1 base and J 6 bases; bases outside gene matches: 6. In germline, CDR1 is DFQATT, CDR2 SNEGSKA (reference sequence). The CDR3 is CSARVLSGSKTQYF. Here the CDR3 DNA reads TGCAGTGCTAGAGTACTTAGCGGGAGTAAGACCCAGTACTTC.